This is a list of T cell receptor beta chains from one sample in a study of response to subunit inactivated influenza vaccine. Using its own MiXCR run on the RT-PCR reads, TCRdb lists one record per CDR3 protein. Here the sample spans 500,000 or so distinct CDR3 sequences, approximately 15% being singletons. The sample consisted of CD4+ T cells sorted from PBMCs, taken about 24 months after vaccination. All receptors derive from a man aged 45-69 years who received an inactivated influenza vaccine. CDR3s include the opening cysteine and the closing phenylalanine or tryptophan. The D gene is left open where the match is weak. Clone size is not always given. Where it is, it says once, few, many or a class for expanded clones.

d_call | j_call | clone_size | v_call | cdr3_aa | cdr3_nt
NA | TRBJ2-1 | NA | TRBV7-2 | CASSQDKLSFF | TGTGCCAGCAGCCAGGACAAGTTGTCGTTCTTC
TRBD2 | TRBJ2-3 | many | TRBV11-2 | CASSLGASGTLGDTQYF | TGTGCCAGCAGCTTAGGGGCTAGCGGTACCTTAGGTGATACGCAGTATTTT
TRBD1 | TRBJ1-2 | few | TRBV28 | CASSYGQGSYGYTF | TGTGCCAGCAGCTATGGACAGGGATCCTATGGCTACACCTTC
TRBD1 | TRBJ2-2 | NA | TRBV14 | CASRMTGVTGELFF | TGTGCCAGCAGGATGACAGGGGTCACCGGGGAGCTGTTTTTT
NA | TRBJ2-3 | few | TRBV6-5 | CASSSGTAIPDTQYF | TGTGCCAGCAGTTCCGGGACCGCGATTCCAGATACGCAGTATTTT
TRBD2 | TRBJ2-7 | NA | TRBV20-1 | CSAKRASGISYEQYF | TGCAGTGCTAAGAGGGCTAGCGGGATCTCCTACGAGCAGTACTTC
TRBD1 | TRBJ2-5 | few | TRBV18 | CASSPGTVSQETQYF | TGTGCCAGCTCACCAGGGACAGTTTCACAAGAGACCCAGTACTTC
TRBD1 | TRBJ2-3 | NA | TRBV18 | CASSPKTGGTDTQYF | TGTGCCAGCTCACCGAAAACAGGGGGGACAGATACGCAGTATTTT
TRBD1 | TRBJ2-7 | NA | TRBV2 | CASRWGQNDEQYF | TGTGCCAGCAGGTGGGGACAGAATGACGAGCAGTACTTC
NA | TRBJ2-1 | NA | TRBV9 | CASSVVANEQFF | TGTGCCAGCAGCGTAGTCGCCAATGAGCAGTTCTTC
TRBD1 | TRBJ1-1 | NA | TRBV6-2/TRBV6-3 | CASSPIGQGRTEAFF | TGTGCCAGCAGTCCAATTGGACAGGGACGTACTGAAGCTTTCTTT
NA | TRBJ1-5 | NA | TRBV4-2 | CASSQGVEYYNQPQHF | TGTGCCAGCAGCCAAGGGGTGGAATACTACAATCAGCCCCAGCATTTT
TRBD1 | TRBJ2-3 | few | TRBV11-2 | CASSGGGGTGMTDTQYF | TGTGCCAGCAGCGGCGGGGGCGGGACAGGGATGACAGATACGCAGTATTTT
NA | TRBJ2-3 | NA | TRBV20-1 | CSGYYTDTDTQYF | TGCAGTGGATACTATACGGACACAGATACGCAGTATTTT
NA | TRBJ2-3 | NA | TRBV11-2 | CASTLGTDTQYF | TGTGCCAGCACCTTAGGGACAGATACGCAGTATTTT
TRBD1 | TRBJ2-2 | many | TRBV24-1 | CATSATGGFSNTGELFF | TGTGCCACCAGTGCGACAGGGGGGTTCTCGAACACCGGGGAGCTGTTTTTT
NA | TRBJ1-1 | NA | TRBV15 | CATSRAAGLNTEAFF | TGTGCCACCAGCAGAGCCGCAGGCTTGAACACTGAAGCTTTCTTT
TRBD1 | TRBJ2-3 | few | TRBV5-1 | CASRPGQGGDTQYF | TGCGCCAGCAGACCAGGACAGGGAGGAGATACGCAGTATTTT
TRBD2 | TRBJ2-4 | few | TRBV7-2 | CASSRTSLNIQYF | TGTGCCAGCAGCAGGACTAGTCTCAACATTCAGTACTTC
NA | TRBJ2-7 | many | TRBV6-2/TRBV6-3 | CASSYFSDGSYEQYF | TGTGCCAGCAGTTACTTCTCGGACGGATCCTACGAGCAGTACTTC
TRBD2 | TRBJ2-1 | few | TRBV3-1 | CASSQETSGSRYNEQFF | TGTGCCAGCAGCCAAGAGACTAGCGGGAGCAGGTATAATGAGCAGTTCTTC
TRBD2 | TRBJ2-2 | NA | TRBV3-1 | CASSQRTSVAGELFF | TGTGCCAGCAGCCAACGGACTAGCGTGGCCGGGGAGCTGTTTTTT
TRBD2 | TRBJ2-7 | NA | TRBV5-1 | CASSLLGTSDEQYF | TGCGCCAGCAGCTTGCTCGGGACTAGCGACGAGCAGTACTTC
TRBD2 | TRBJ2-3 | NA | TRBV29-1 | CSGGGAGGRTDTQYF | TGCAGCGGCGGGGGTGCGGGAGGCCGCACAGATACGCAGTATTTT
TRBD2 | TRBJ2-3 | many | TRBV20-1 | CSARAGLADTDTQYF | TGCAGTGCTAGGGCCGGACTAGCGGACACAGATACGCAGTATTTT
NA | TRBJ1-4 | NA | TRBV15 | CATSRDSNEKLFF | TGTGCCACCAGCAGGGACAGCAATGAAAAACTGTTTTTT
NA | TRBJ2-3 | NA | TRBV28 | CASSWVTSPADTQYF | TGTGCCAGCAGTTGGGTCACTAGCCCTGCAGATACGCAGTATTTT
NA | TRBJ2-1 | NA | TRBV9 | CASSVVSGPRTHEQFF | TGTGCCAGCAGCGTCGTGTCGGGACCCCGCACCCATGAGCAGTTCTTC
NA | TRBJ2-2 | few | TRBV7-9 | CASSNRGELFF | TGTGCCAGCAGCAACCGCGGGGAGCTGTTTTTT
TRBD2 | TRBJ2-7 | NA | TRBV7-2 | CASSLGGGGRSYEQYF | TGTGCCAGCAGCTTAGGTGGCGGGGGTCGTTCCTACGAGCAGTACTTC
NA | TRBJ1-3 | NA | TRBV7-8 | CASTLKRWGSSGNTIYF | TGTGCCAGCACCCTAAAGAGGTGGGGTAGCTCTGGAAACACCATATATTTT
NA | TRBJ1-3 | few | TRBV6-5 | CASSDSSGSGNTIYF | TGTGCCAGCAGTGACTCATCGGGCAGTGGAAACACCATATATTTT
NA | TRBJ2-3 | NA | TRBV24-1 | CATSDSGGITDTQYF | TGTGCCACCAGTGATTCCGGCGGGATCACAGATACGCAGTATTTT
NA | TRBJ1-2 | NA | TRBV4-1 | CASRPPGANYGYTF | TGCGCCAGCAGACCCCCGGGGGCTAACTATGGCTACACCTTC
TRBD2 | TRBJ2-7 | NA | TRBV24-1 | CATSQASGAYEQYF | TGTGCCACCAGTCAGGCTAGCGGAGCCTACGAGCAGTACTTC
TRBD2 | TRBJ2-3 | NA | TRBV10-3 | CAISRTSGTTDTQYF | TGTGCCATCAGTCGAACTAGCGGAACCACAGATACGCAGTATTTT
NA | TRBJ2-7 | NA | TRBV27 | CASRIVQGQFSEQYF | TGTGCCAGCCGGATAGTGCAGGGGCAGTTCTCCGAGCAGTACTTC
NA | TRBJ2-3 | few | TRBV20-1 | CSARLGAGTDTQYF | TGCAGTGCTAGATTAGGTGCTGGCACAGATACGCAGTATTTT
NA | TRBJ2-3 | few | TRBV7-9 | CASSLERALGTDTQYF | TGTGCCAGCAGCTTAGAGAGGGCCCTCGGCACAGATACGCAGTATTTT
NA | TRBJ2-1 | NA | TRBV27 | CASSFGIPTYNEQFF | TGTGCCAGCAGTTTTGGCATACCAACCTACAATGAGCAGTTCTTC
NA | TRBJ2-5 | few | TRBV7-3 | CASSRQDRPGETQYF | TGTGCCAGCAGCCGACAGGACCGCCCAGGAGAGACCCAGTACTTC
NA | TRBJ1-2 | many | TRBV20-1 | CSVWSTGIYGYTF | TGCAGTGTTTGGTCAACAGGGATTTATGGCTACACCTTC
TRBD1 | TRBJ1-2 | few | TRBV7-9 | CASSFRARDRFNYGYTF | TGTGCCAGCAGCTTCCGTGCCCGGGACAGATTTAACTATGGCTACACCTTC
NA | TRBJ2-2 | many | TRBV5-1 | CASSRPGASAGELFF | TGCGCCAGCAGCCGTCCAGGGGCTTCGGCCGGGGAGCTGTTTTTT
TRBD1 | TRBJ1-1 | many | TRBV10-2 | CASTGVGAEAFF | TGCGCCAGTACAGGGGTAGGAGCTGAAGCTTTCTTT
NA | TRBJ1-2 | NA | TRBV6-1 | CASSQVGGLNYGYTF | TGTGCCAGCAGCCAGGTTGGGGGACTTAACTATGGCTACACCTTC
NA | TRBJ2-2 | many | TRBV12-3/TRBV12-4 | CASSFRGDTGELFF | TGTGCCAGCAGTTTCAGGGGGGACACCGGGGAGCTGTTTTTT
TRBD2 | TRBJ2-3 | many | TRBV2 | CASRSPSGRADTQYF | TGTGCCAGCAGATCCCCTAGCGGGAGGGCTGATACGCAGTATTTT
NA | TRBJ2-1 | NA | TRBV7-7 | CASSPVVAGNNEQFF | TGTGCCAGCAGCCCTGTTGTGGCGGGGAACAATGAGCAGTTCTTC
TRBD1 | TRBJ2-4 | few | TRBV28 | CASRTGGRAKNIQYF | TGTGCCAGCAGAACAGGGGGCCGGGCCAAAAACATTCAGTACTTC